This entry lists 9 T cell receptor beta chains sequenced from one sample in a study of breast tumors, draining lymph nodes, adjacent tissues. MiXCR was run by TCRdb on the multiplex PCR reads, yielding one entry per CDR3 protein. The table shows approximately 52,000 distinct CDR3 sequences, with about 40% occurring only once. Sample: breast tumor tissue. These receptors came from a female donor with breast cancer. Some clones in this sample may be carry-over from other donors' samples.

This clonotype was observed many times. V is TRBV7-3 and J is TRBJ2-3, with TRBD2 matching 10 bases. The CDR3 totals 16 residues. V dropped 8 bases and J dropped 3; count of bases not matched to a gene: 11. The germline CDR1 and CDR2 sequences are SGHTA and FQGTGA. This CDR3 reads CASGSSSGRRTDTQYF. The CDR3 DNA follows: TGTGCCAGCGGCTCTTCTAGCGGGAGACGAACAGATACGCAGTATTTT. The entire variable domain, with the rest obtained from reference TRBV7-3 and TRBJ2-3, is as follows: GAGVSQTPSNKVTEKGKYVELRCDPISGHTALYWYRQSLGQGPEFLIYFQGTGAADDSGLPNDRFFAVRPEGSVSTLKIQRTERGDSAVYLCASGSSSGRRTDTQYFGPGTRLTVL.

This clonotype was recorded only once. The V and J genes are TRBV5-1 and TRBJ2-2, with TRBD2 as a possible D gene (6 bases). Trimming left V 3 bases short and J 4 bases short, with 16 bases between. Germline assignment: CDR1 SGHRS and CDR2 YFSETQ. This CDR3 contains 16 residues. CDR3: CASSSTTGRSTGELFF. The CDR3 nucleotides are TGCGCCAGCAGCTCGACAACCGGGAGAAGCACCGGGGAGCTGTTTTTT.

The gene calls are TRBV2 and TRBJ1-2, with D perhaps TRBD1 (5 bases). V was shortened by 10 bases and J by 3 bases, with 9 bases between the two germline ends. CDR1 is SNHLY, CDR2 FYNNEI, per germline. The CDR3 runs to 11 residues. The CDR3 protein is CAIRGYYGYTF. CDR3 nucleotides: TGTGCCATCCGGGGGTACTATGGCTACACCTTC.

The table lists this clonotype with many counts. This may be a read error: a much more frequent sequence differs by one nucleotide. The final CDR3 position lacks the conserved phenylalanine or tryptophan, pointing to a likely read error. The DNA is omitted, as the CDR3 cannot be located on it reliably, and the CDR3 follows TCRdb's listing. The V and J genes are TRBV20-1 and TRBJ2-3. The V gene's germline CDR1 is DFQATT and CDR2 SNEGSKA (reference sequence). Termini included, the CDR3 measures 10 amino acids. The CDR3 protein is CSAGERPQPS.

This clonotype qualifies as medium-sized. This chain connects TRBV2 to TRBJ2-5; the D gene is possibly TRBD2 (5 bases). V was cut by 7 bases and J by 5 bases, with 20 bases left in between. The germline V gene encodes CDR1 SNHLY and CDR2 FYNNEI. The CDR3 spans 15 residues. This CDR3 reads CASTEDGNGSETQYF. In DNA, the CDR3 is TGTGCCAGCACGGAGGATGGGAATGGGTCGGAGACCCAGTACTTC.

A single count supports this clonotype. The gene calls are TRBV7-3 and TRBJ2-3; 7 nucleotides line up with TRBD2. This CDR3 contains 15 residues. V dropped 5 bases and J dropped 11; count of bases not matched to a gene: 16. Germline lookup yields CDR1 SGHTA and CDR2 FQGTGA. CDR3 in amino acids: CASSTEREVYNEQYF. CDR3 DNA sequence: TGTGCCAGCAGCACCGAGCGGGAAGTCTACAATGAGCAGTATTTT.

Only one count was recorded for this clonotype. Its ends do not fully match the called genes, so a read error is possible. The chain is built from TRBV7-2 and TRBJ1-5, with TRBD1 as a possible D gene (6 bases). Germline CDR1 SGHTA, CDR2 FQGNSA. The CDR3 sequence is 15 residues long. The CDR3 DNA is TGTGCCAGCAGCCTCGACGGACAGCGCGTTCAGCCCCGGCATTTC. This gives the protein CASSLDGQRVQPRHF.

The gene calls are TRBV2 and TRBJ2-7; 10 bases are shared with TRBD2. V trimming: 7 bases; J trimming: 4 bases; junction bases outside the gene matches: 1. Germline loops: CDR1 SNHLY, CDR2 FYNNEI. The CDR3 has 12 amino acids. The CDR3 coding sequence is TGTGCCAGCACTAGCGGGAGATACGAGCAGTACTTC. Its protein is CASTSGRYEQYF.

This chain uses TRBV29-1 with TRBJ2-1; D remains ambiguous. Germline CDR1 reads SQVTM; CDR2 reads ANQGSEA. Trimming removed 8 bases at V and 5 bases at J, with 13 bases between. This CDR3 is built from 12 residues. DNA for the CDR3: TGCAGCTTTCGACGAGGAGACAATGAGCAGTTCTTC. The encoded protein is CSFRRGDNEQFF.